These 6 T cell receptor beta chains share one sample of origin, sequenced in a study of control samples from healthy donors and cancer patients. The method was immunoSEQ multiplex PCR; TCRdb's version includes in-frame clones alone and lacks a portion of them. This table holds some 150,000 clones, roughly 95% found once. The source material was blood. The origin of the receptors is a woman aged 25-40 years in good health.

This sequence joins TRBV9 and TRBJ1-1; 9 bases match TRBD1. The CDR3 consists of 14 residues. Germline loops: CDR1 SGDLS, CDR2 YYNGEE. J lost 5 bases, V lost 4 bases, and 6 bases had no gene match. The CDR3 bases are TGTGCCAGCAGCCAAGGGACAGGGTATACTGAAGCTTTCTTT. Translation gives CASSQGTGYTEAFF.

CDR3 residues: CAWSWDRGRSGNTIYF. The CDR3 DNA follows: TGTGCCTGGAGTTGGGACAGGGGTAGATCTGGAAACACCATATATTTT. This chain connects TRBV30 to TRBJ1-3; 10 bases align to TRBD1. The CDR3 has 16 residues. Per the germline V gene, CDR1 is GTSNPN and CDR2 is SVGIG (reference sequence). J gave up 1 base and V 2 bases, and 5 bases lay outside the gene matches.

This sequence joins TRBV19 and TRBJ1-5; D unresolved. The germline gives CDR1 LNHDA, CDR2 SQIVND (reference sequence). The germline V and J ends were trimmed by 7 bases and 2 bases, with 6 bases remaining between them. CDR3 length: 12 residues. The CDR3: CASKNGNQPQHF. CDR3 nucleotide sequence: TGTGCCAGTAAGAATGGCAATCAGCCCCAGCATTTT.

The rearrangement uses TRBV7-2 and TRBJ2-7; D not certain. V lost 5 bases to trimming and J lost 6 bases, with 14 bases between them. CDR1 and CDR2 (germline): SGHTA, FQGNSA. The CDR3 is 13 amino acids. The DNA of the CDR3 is TGTGCCAGCAGCCCCCACCCGGGCGGCGAGCAGTACTTC. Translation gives CASSPHPGGEQYF.

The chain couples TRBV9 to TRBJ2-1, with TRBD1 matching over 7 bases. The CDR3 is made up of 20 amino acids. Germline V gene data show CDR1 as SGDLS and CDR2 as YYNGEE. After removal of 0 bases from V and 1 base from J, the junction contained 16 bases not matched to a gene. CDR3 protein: CASSVDPTVQGRVSYNEQFF. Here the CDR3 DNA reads TGTGCCAGCAGCGTAGACCCTACTGTACAGGGGAGAGTATCCTACAATGAGCAGTTCTTC.

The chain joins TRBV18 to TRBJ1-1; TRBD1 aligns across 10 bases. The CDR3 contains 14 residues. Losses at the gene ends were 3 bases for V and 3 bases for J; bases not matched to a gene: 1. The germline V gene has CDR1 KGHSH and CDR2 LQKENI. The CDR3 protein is CASSPGQGYTEAFF. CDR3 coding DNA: TGTGCCAGCTCACCGGGACAGGGGTACACTGAAGCTTTCTTT.